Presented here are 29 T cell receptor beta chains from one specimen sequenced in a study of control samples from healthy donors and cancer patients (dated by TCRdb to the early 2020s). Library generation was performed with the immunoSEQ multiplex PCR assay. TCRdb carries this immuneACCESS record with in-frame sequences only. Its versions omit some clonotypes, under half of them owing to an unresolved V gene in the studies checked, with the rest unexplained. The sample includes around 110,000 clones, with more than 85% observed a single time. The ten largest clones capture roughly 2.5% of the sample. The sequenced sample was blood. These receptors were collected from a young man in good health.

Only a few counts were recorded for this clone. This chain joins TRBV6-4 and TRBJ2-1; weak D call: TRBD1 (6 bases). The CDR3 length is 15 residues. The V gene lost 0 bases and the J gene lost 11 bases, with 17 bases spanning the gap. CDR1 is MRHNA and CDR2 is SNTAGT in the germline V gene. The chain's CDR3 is CASSDSTGPADKQFF. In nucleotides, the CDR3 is TGTGCCAGCAGTGACTCCACAGGGCCAGCCGATAAGCAGTTCTTC.

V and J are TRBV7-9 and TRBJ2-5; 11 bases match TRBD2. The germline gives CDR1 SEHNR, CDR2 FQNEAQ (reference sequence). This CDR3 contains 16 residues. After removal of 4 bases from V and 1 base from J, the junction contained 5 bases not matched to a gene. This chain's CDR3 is CASSSTSGVFQETQYF. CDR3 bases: TGTGCCAGCAGCTCGACTAGCGGGGTGTTCCAAGAGACCCAGTACTTC.

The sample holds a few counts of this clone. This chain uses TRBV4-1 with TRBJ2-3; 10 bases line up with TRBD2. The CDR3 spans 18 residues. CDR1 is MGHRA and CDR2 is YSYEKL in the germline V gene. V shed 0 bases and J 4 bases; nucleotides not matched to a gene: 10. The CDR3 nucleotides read TGCGCCAGCAGCCAAGATAGGGGTCCTAGCGGGGGCGCAGATACGCAGTATTTT. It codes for CASSQDRGPSGGADTQYF.

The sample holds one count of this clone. CDR3 loop: CASSKRGEWNSNQPQHF. DNA for the CDR3: TGTGCCAGCAGCAAACGGGGGGAATGGAATAGCAATCAGCCCCAGCATTTT. This sequence joins TRBV21-1 and TRBJ1-5. TRBV21-1 has pseudogene status. The length of the CDR3 is 17 residues.

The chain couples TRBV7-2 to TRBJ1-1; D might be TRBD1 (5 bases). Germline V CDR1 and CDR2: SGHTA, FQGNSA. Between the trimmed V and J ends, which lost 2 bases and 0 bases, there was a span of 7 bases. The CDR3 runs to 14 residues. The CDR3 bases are TGTGCCAGCAGCTTATACAGGATGAACACTGAAGCTTTCTTT. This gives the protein CASSLYRMNTEAFF.

The CDR3 region is CASRLGGQGDYGYTF. Written as DNA, the CDR3 is TGTGCCAGCAGACTTGGGGGACAGGGGGACTATGGCTACACCTTC. The rearrangement links TRBV6-6 to TRBJ1-2, with 11 nucleotides matching TRBD1. V lost 6 bases, J lost 3 bases, and 6 bases stayed unmatched. CDR1 is MNHNY and CDR2 is SVGAGI in the germline V gene (reference sequence). The CDR3 extends over 15 amino acids.

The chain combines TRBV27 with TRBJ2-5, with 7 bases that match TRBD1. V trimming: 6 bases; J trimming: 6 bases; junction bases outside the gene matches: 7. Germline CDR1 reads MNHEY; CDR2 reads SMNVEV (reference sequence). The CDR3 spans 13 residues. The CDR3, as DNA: TGTGCCAGCAGAGGACAGGTACAAAAGACCCAGTACTTC. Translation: CASRGQVQKTQYF.

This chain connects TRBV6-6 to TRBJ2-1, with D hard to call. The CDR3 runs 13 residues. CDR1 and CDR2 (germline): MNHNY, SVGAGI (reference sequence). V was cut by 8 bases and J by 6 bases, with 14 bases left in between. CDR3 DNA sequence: TGTGCCAGCGTCCCCGATCCCCCCAATGAGCAGTTCTTC. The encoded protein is CASVPDPPNEQFF.

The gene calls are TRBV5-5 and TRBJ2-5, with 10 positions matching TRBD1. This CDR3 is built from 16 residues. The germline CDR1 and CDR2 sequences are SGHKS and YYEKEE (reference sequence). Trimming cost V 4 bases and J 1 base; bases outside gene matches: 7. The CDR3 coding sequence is TGTGCCAGCAGCCCTCGACAGGGGGCTTTCCAAGAGACCCAGTACTTC. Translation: CASSPRQGAFQETQYF.

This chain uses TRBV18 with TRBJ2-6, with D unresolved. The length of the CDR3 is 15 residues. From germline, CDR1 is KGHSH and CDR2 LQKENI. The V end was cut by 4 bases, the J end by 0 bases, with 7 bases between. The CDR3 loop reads CASSQGLSGANVLTF. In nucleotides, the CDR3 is TGTGCCAGCTCACAGGGCCTCTCTGGGGCCAACGTCCTGACTTTC.

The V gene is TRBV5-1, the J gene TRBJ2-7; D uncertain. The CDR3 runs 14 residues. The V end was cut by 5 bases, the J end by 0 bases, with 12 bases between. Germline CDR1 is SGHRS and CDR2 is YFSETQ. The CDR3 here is CASSLAAASYEQYF. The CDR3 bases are TGCGCCAGCAGTCTGGCCGCAGCCTCCTACGAGCAGTACTTC.

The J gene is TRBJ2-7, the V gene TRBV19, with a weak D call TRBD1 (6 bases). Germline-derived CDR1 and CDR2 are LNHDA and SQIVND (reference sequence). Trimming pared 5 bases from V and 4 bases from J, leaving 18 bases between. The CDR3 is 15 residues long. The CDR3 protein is CASSVSTGRRYEQYF. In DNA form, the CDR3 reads TGTGCCAGTAGTGTGTCTACAGGGCGCCGATACGAGCAGTACTTC.

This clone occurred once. As DNA, the CDR3 is TGTGCCAGCAGCCGAGTCAGGGGTCCTACCTACCACTATGGCTACACCTTC. Protein product: CASSRVRGPTYHYGYTF. J is TRBJ1-2 and V is TRBV5-8; D may be TRBD1 (6 bases). The CDR3 is 17 amino acids. V was pared by 4 bases and J by 3 bases, with 22 bases between. Germline loops: CDR1 SGHTS, CDR2 YDEGEE. The variable domain in full, with the rest retrieved from reference TRBV5-8 and TRBJ1-2, is EAGVTQSPTHLIKTRGQQATLRCSPISGHTSVYWYQQALGLGLQFLLWYDEGEERNRGNFPPRFSGRQFPNYSSELNVNALELEDSALYLCASSRVRGPTYHYGYTFGSGTRLTVV.

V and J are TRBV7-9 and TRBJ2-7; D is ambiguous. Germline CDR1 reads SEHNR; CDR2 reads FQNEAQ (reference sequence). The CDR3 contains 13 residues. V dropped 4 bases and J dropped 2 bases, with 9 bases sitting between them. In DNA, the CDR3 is TGTGCCAGCAGCTCACCCTCGACCTACGAGCAGTACTTC. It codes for CASSSPSTYEQYF.

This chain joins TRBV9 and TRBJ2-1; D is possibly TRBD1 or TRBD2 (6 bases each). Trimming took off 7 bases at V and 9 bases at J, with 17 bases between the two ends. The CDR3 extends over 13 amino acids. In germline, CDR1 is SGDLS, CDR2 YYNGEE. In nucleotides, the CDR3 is TGTGCCAGCGGGGGCGGGGTGAGGAGTGAGCAGTTCTTC. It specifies CASGGGVRSEQFF.

CDR3 loop: CASRLPGGRMAEAFF. The CDR3 DNA reads as TGTGCCAGCAGGTTACCCGGGGGGCGGATGGCTGAAGCTTTCTTT. J is TRBJ1-1 and V is TRBV7-2; a weak D match, TRBD1 (6 bases). The CDR3 consists of 15 residues. V was clipped by 6 bases and J by 6 bases, with 20 bases between them. Germline-derived CDR1 and CDR2 are SGHTA and FQGNSA. Complete variable domain (other parts from reference TRBV7-2 and TRBJ1-1): GAGVSQSPSNKVTEKGKDVELRCDPISGHTALYWYRQSLGQGLEFLIYFQGNSAPDKSGLPSDRFSAERTGGSVSTLTIQRTQQEDSAVYLCASRLPGGRMAEAFFGQGTRLTVV.

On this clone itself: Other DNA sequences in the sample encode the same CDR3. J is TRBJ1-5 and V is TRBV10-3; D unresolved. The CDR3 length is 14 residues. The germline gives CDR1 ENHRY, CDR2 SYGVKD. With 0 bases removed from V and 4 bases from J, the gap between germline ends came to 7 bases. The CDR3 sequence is CAISESRGNQPQHF. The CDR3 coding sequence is TGTGCCATCAGTGAGTCGCGCGGGAATCAGCCCCAGCATTTT.

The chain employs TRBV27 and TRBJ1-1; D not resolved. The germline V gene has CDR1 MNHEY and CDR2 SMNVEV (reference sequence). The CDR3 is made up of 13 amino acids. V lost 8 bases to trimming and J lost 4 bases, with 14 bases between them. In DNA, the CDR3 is TGTGCCAGCTCCTTAACAGCAGGCACTGAAGCTTTCTTT. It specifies CASSLTAGTEAFF.

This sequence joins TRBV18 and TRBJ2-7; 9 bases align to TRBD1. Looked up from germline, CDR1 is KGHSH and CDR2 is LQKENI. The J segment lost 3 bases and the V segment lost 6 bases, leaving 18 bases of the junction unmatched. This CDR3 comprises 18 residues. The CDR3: CASSPNITTGTGFYEQYF. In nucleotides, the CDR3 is TGTGCCAGCTCGCCCAACATTACCACCGGGACAGGGTTCTACGAGCAGTACTTC.

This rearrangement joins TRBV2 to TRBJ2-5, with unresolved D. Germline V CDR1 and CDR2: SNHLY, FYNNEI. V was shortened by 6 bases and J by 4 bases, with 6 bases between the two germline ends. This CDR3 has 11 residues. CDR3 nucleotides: TGTGCCAGCAGAAGTCTAGAGACCCAGTACTTC. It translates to CASRSLETQYF.

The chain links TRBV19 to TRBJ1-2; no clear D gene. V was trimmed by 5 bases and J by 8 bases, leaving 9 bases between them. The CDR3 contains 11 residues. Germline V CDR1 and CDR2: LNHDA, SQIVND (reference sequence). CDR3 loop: CASSAPGGYTF. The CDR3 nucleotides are TGTGCCAGTAGTGCCCCGGGAGGCTACACCTTC.

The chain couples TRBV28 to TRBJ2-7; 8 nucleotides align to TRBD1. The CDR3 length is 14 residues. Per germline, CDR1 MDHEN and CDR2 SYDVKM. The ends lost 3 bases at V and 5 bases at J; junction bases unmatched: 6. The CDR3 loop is CASSFDRGGDEQYV. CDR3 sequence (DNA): TGTGCCAGCAGTTTCGACAGGGGCGGCGACGAGCAGTACGTC.

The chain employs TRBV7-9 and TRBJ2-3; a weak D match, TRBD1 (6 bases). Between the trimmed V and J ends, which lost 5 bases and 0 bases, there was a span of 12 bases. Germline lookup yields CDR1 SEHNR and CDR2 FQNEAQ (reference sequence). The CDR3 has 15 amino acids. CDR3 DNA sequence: TGTGCCAGCAGCCCCTTGGGACAAAGCACAGATACGCAGTATTTT. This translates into CASSPLGQSTDTQYF.

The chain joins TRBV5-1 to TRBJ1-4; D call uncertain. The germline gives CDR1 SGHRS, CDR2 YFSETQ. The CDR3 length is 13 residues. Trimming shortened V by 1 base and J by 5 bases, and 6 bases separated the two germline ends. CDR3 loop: CASSLSPNEKLFF. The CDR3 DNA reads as TGCGCCAGCAGCTTGAGTCCGAATGAAAAACTGTTTTTT.

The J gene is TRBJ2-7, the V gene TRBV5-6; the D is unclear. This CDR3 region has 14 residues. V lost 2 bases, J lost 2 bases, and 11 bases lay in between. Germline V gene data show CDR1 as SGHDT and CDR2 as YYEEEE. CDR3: CASSFGPEAYEQYF. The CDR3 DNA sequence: TGTGCCAGCAGCTTCGGGCCAGAGGCCTACGAGCAGTACTTC.

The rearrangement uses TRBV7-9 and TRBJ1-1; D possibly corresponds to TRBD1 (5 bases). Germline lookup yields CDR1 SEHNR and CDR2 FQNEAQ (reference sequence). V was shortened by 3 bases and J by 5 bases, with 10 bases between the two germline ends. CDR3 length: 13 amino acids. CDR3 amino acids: CASSFIQGTEAFF. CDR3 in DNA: TGTGCCAGCAGCTTTATCCAGGGAACTGAAGCTTTCTTT.

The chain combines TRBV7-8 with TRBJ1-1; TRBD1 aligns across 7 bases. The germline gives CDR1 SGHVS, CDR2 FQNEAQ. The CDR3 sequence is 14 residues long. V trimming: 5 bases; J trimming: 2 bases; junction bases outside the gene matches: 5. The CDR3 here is CASSRRQGNTEAFF. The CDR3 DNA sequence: TGTGCCAGCAGCCGAAGACAGGGTAACACTGAAGCTTTCTTT.

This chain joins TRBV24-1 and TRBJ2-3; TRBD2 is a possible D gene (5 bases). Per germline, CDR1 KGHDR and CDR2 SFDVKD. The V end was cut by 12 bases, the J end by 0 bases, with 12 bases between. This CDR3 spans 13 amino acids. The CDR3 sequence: CAARRGSTDTQYF. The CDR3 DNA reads TGTGCCGCCCGAAGAGGGAGCACAGATACGCAGTATTTT.

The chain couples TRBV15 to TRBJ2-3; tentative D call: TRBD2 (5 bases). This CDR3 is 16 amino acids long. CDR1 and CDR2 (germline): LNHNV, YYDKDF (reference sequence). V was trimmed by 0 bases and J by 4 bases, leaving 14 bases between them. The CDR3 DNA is TGTGCCACCAGCAGAGATTCGGCCAGAGGGTCAGATACGCAGTATTTT. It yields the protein CATSRDSARGSDTQYF.